Listed below are T cell receptor beta chains from one sample, sequenced in a study of T cells after posttransplantation cyclophosphamide. Sequenced by immunoSEQ multiplex PCR; TCRdb stores in-frame clones only, minus some. The top ten hold 2.8% of the sample, which has some 52,000 clones, around 84% seen once. What was sequenced was PBMCs. The source is a man in his thirties or forties with a blood cancer, CMV-positive, and with a related stem cell donor. The CDR3 runs from the conserved cysteine through the conserved F or W. Each record gives: V gene, D gene, J gene, clone size, CDR3 protein, CDR3 DNA. A D gene is named only where the DNA matches it firmly. Clone size is stated in some rows and not others, as once, few, many or a class when expanded.

TRBV7-8	TRBD1	TRBJ1-4	-	CASTTNPNWDSQATNEKLFF	TGTGCCAGTACTACGAATCCAAACTGGGACAGTCAAGCAACTAATGAAAAACTGTTTTTT
TRBV30	-	TRBJ2-7	-	CAWSPGLTWSEQYF	TGTGCCTGGAGTCCAGGACTAACGTGGTCCGAGCAGTACTTC
TRBV5-1	TRBD2	TRBJ2-7	-	CASSSRTSGSVMVGEQYF	TGCGCCAGCAGCTCTCGGACTAGCGGGAGTGTCATGGTTGGCGAGCAGTACTTC
TRBV6-1	TRBD1	TRBJ1-2	-	CASSVVVGQGAGYGYTF	TGTGCCAGCAGTGTGGTGGTCGGACAGGGGGCGGGCTATGGCTACACCTTC
TRBV7-8	-	TRBJ1-3	once	CASSLASGTSLFSGNTIYF	TGTGCCAGCAGCTTAGCCTCCGGGACATCCCTTTTCTCTGGAAACACCATATATTTT
TRBV4-2	-	TRBJ2-1	-	CASSQDKIYNEQFF	TGTGCCAGCAGCCAAGATAAAATCTACAATGAGCAGTTCTTC
TRBV7-9	TRBD2	TRBJ2-7	-	CASSLLAGLLSYEQYF	TGTGCCAGCAGCCTACTAGCGGGCCTCCTCTCCTACGAGCAGTACTTC
TRBV11-2	-	TRBJ1-1	once	CASSLEGNTEAFF	TGTGCCAGCAGCTTGGAGGGAAACACTGAAGCTTTCTTT
TRBV2	-	TRBJ1-5	-	CASKAVTQPQHF	TGTGCCAGCAAGGCGGTGACTCAGCCCCAGCATTTT
TRBV27	-	TRBJ1-1	-	CASSPRGGANTEAFF	TGTGCCAGCAGTCCCCGGGGGGGCGCGAACACTGAAGCTTTCTTT
TRBV6-1	TRBD2	TRBJ2-7	-	CASSDTTSGREYEQYF	TGTGCCAGCAGTGACACGACTAGCGGGAGGGAGTACGAGCAGTACTTC
TRBV11-2	TRBD2	TRBJ2-1	-	CASSWAREQDEQFF	TGTGCCAGCAGCTGGGCGCGGGAGCAAGATGAGCAGTTCTTC
TRBV27	TRBD1	TRBJ2-7	-	CASSRGQPYEQYF	TGTGCCAGCAGTAGGGGACAGCCCTACGAGCAGTACTTC
TRBV4-2	-	TRBJ2-7	-	CASSPGISPYEQYF	TGTGCCAGCAGCCCGGGGATTTCCCCCTACGAGCAGTACTTC
TRBV5-1	-	TRBJ2-1	-	CASSPLGATDGNEQFF	TGCGCCAGCAGCCCGTTGGGGGCGACGGACGGGAATGAGCAGTTCTTC
TRBV29-1	-	TRBJ2-1	-	CSAPGHRPNEQFF	TGCAGCGCGCCGGGACACCGCCCCAATGAGCAGTTCTTC
TRBV11-3	TRBD2	TRBJ2-3	-	CASSSSGGEDTQYF	TGTGCCAGCAGCTCTAGCGGGGGGGAGGATACGCAGTATTTT
TRBV7-9	-	TRBJ2-7	few	CASSAMTAGLGREQYF	TGTGCCAGCAGCGCGATGACAGCGGGCTTAGGACGCGAGCAGTACTTC
TRBV5-4	-	TRBJ2-7	-	CASSYFPGTNYEQYF	TGTGCCAGCAGTTACTTCCCGGGAACCAACTACGAGCAGTACTTC
TRBV9	-	TRBJ2-2	-	CASSVGWGVAGELFF	TGTGCCAGCAGCGTAGGTTGGGGGGTCGCCGGGGAGCTGTTTTTT
TRBV7-9	-	TRBJ2-1	-	CASSLIFEARNEQFF	TGTGCCAGCAGCTTAATTTTCGAGGCGAGGAATGAGCAGTTCTTC
TRBV5-1	-	TRBJ2-2	-	CASSLVTDGELFF	TGCGCCAGCAGCTTGGTCACTGACGGGGAGCTGTTTTTT
TRBV11-3	-	TRBJ1-3	-	CASSLEAPTGNTIYF	TGTGCCAGCAGCTTAGAGGCCCCAACTGGAAACACCATATATTTT
TRBV27	-	TRBJ1-1	-	CASRLTVGDGEAFF	TGTGCCAGCAGACTGACGGTGGGAGACGGTGAAGCTTTCTTT
TRBV11-2	-	TRBJ2-7	-	CASSLARKTMYEQYF	TGTGCCAGCAGCTTAGCTCGGAAGACTATGTACGAGCAGTACTTC
TRBV7-2	-	TRBJ2-2	-	CASSLYPTGELFF	TGTGCCAGCAGCTTATATCCCACCGGGGAGCTGTTTTTT
TRBV19	-	TRBJ1-2	-	CASSQGTYGYTF	TGTGCCAGTTCTCAGGGTACTTATGGCTACACCTTC
TRBV14	-	TRBJ2-7	-	CASSMTPGSEQYF	TGTGCCAGCAGCATGACCCCGGGGAGCGAGCAGTACTTC
TRBV27	TRBD1	TRBJ2-7	few	CASSPGTGGDEQYF	TGTGCCAGCAGTCCGGGGACAGGGGGTGACGAGCAGTACTTC